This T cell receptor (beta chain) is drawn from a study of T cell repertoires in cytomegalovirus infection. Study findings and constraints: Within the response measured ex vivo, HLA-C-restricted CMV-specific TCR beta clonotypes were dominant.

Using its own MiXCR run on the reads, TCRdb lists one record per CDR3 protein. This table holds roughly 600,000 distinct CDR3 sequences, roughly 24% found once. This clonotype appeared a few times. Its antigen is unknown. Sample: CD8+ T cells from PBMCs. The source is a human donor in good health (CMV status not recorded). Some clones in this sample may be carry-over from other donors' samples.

CDR3 bases: TGCAGCGTTGGGACTTCCTACAATGAGCAGTTCTTC. It specifies CSVGTSYNEQFF. V is TRBV29-1 and J is TRBJ2-1; D is perhaps TRBD2 (5 bases). This CDR3 is 12 amino acids long. Germline-derived CDR1 and CDR2 are SQVTM and ANQGSEA. V was shortened by 4 bases and J by 1 base, with 5 bases between the two germline ends.